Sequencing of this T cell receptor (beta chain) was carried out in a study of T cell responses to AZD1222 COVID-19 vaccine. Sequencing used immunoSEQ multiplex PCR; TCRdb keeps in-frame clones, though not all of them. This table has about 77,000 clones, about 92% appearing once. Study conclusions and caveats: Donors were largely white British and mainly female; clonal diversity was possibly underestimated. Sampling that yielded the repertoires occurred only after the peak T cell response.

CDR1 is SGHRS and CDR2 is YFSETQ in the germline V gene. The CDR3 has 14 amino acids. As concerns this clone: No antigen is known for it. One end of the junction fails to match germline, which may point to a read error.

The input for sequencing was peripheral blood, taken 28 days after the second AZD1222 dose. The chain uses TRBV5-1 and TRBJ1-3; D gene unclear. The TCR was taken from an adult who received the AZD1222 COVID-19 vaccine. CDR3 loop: CASRLEGGGNTIYF. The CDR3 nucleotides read TGCGCCAGCAGATTGGAAGGTGGCGGAAACACCATATATTTT.